The TCR beta chain described here comes from a study of early T cells in non-severe SARS-CoV-2 infection. Attachment of unique molecular identifiers was made to individual cDNA molecules. TCRdb reprocessed the 5' RACE reads via MiXCR and lists one record per CDR3 protein. The sample carries tens of thousands of distinct CDR3 sequences, roughly 4.5% recorded once. The CDR3 is made up of 18 amino acids. Germline CDR1 and CDR2: KGHSH and LQKENI. The germline V and J ends were trimmed by 4 bases and 0 bases, with 19 bases remaining between them. The genes are TRBV18 and TRBJ2-1; tentatively, D is TRBD1 (6 bases). This receptor was taken from an adult who was a healthcare worker with PCR-confirmed SARS-CoV-2 infection or an uninfected control (not recorded which). Source material: whole blood. This CDR3 reads CASSRMGIEGGSYNEQFF. The CDR3 bases are TGTGCCAGCTCACGAATGGGGATTGAAGGGGGCTCCTACAATGAGCAGTTCTTC. Combining the CDR3 with reference TRBV18 and TRBJ2-1 gives the whole variable domain NAGVMQNPRHLVRRRGQEARLRCSPMKGHSHVYWYRQLPEEGLKFMVYLQKENIIDESGMPKERFSAEFPKEGPSILRIQQVVRGDSAAYFCASSRMGIEGGSYNEQFFGPGTRLTVL.